What follows are 16 T cell receptor beta chains derived from one specimen sequenced in a study of control samples from healthy donors and cancer patients. Measured with immunoSEQ multiplex PCR; TCRdb has only the in-frame clones, and not every one. The data show about 55,000 clones, around 90% seen once. The sample consisted of blood. The receptors derive from a man aged 45-65 years in good health.

This clone is a singleton in its sample. This chain uses TRBV12-3 or TRBV12-4 with TRBJ2-7, with no clear D. The CDR3 totals 13 residues. Trimming removed 3 bases from V and 0 bases from J, with 6 bases in between. The CDR3 sequence is CASSLYSSYEQYF. Here the CDR3 DNA reads TGTGCCAGCAGTTTGTATTCCTCCTACGAGCAGTACTTC.

This clone was found once. The V gene is TRBV6-5, the J gene TRBJ1-1; tentatively, D is TRBD1 (6 bases). V lost 1 base to trimming and J lost 6 bases, with 18 bases between them. Germline assignment: CDR1 MNHEY and CDR2 SVGAGI. The CDR3 sequence is 16 residues long. This chain's CDR3 is CASSYFSAGEVAEAFF. As DNA, the CDR3 is TGTGCCAGCAGTTACTTTTCGGCAGGGGAGGTAGCTGAAGCTTTCTTT.

The rearrangement joins TRBV4-2 to TRBJ1-1, with D unresolved. V was pared by 8 bases and J by 1 base, with 8 bases between. CDR1 LGHNA and CDR2 YNFKEQ come from the germline V gene. CDR3 length equals 12 residues. The DNA of the CDR3 is TGTGCCAGCGGCAGACCGAACACTGAAGCTTTCTTT. Amino acids: CASGRPNTEAFF.

The chain uses TRBV6-5 and TRBJ1-5, with D possibly being TRBD1 (5 bases). The CDR3 runs 13 residues. Germline CDR1 reads MNHEY; CDR2 reads SVGAGI. The chain's CDR3 is CLTGTSSNQPQHF. The CDR3 region has the DNA TGTCTCACCGGGACGTCGAGCAATCAGCCCCAGCATTTT.

The rearrangement uses TRBV10-3 and TRBJ1-5; a weak D match, TRBD1 (6 bases). CDR1 ENHRY and CDR2 SYGVKD come from the germline V gene. This CDR3 is 17 amino acids long. Trimming shortened V by 3 bases and J by 7 bases, and 22 bases separated the two germline ends. CDR3 coding DNA: TGTGCCATCAGTGATCCGGGGGGGCAGGGATTGAGGCAGCCCCAGCATTTT. This gives the protein CAISDPGGQGLRQPQHF.

The chain recombines TRBV28 with TRBJ2-1, with D possibly matching TRBD1 (5 bases). The CDR3 covers 14 residues. V shed 5 bases and J shed 12 bases, with 20 bases lying between them. CDR1 is MDHEN and CDR2 is SYDVKM in the germline V gene. In DNA, the CDR3 is TGTGCCAGCAGTCCTCCCGACAGCTCCGGAAGGCAGTTCTTC. As protein: CASSPPDSSGRQFF.

The rearrangement joins TRBV10-3 to TRBJ2-7; D may be TRBD1 (6 bases). CDR1 is ENHRY, CDR2 SYGVKD, per germline. V lost 3 bases and J 3 bases, leaving 9 bases between the germline ends. The CDR3 covers 13 residues. The CDR3: CAISEQGLYEQYF. CDR3 nucleotides: TGTGCCATCAGTGAACAGGGTCTCTACGAGCAGTACTTC.

The chain uses TRBV4-1 and TRBJ1-5; TRBD1 aligns across 11 bases. Per germline, CDR1 MGHRA and CDR2 YSYEKL. J was trimmed by 9 bases and V by 0 bases; bases with no gene match: 4. The CDR3 runs to 15 residues. CDR3 sequence reads: CASSQERTGGWPQHF. CDR3 bases: TGCGCCAGCAGCCAAGAAAGGACAGGGGGCTGGCCCCAGCATTTT.

The chain uses TRBV5-1 and TRBJ1-1, with D possibly TRBD1 on 6 matching bases. CDR1 and CDR2 from the germline V gene are SGHRS and YFSETQ. The length of the CDR3 is 13 residues. V was pared by 5 bases and J by 1 base, with 9 bases between. The CDR3 bases are TGCGCCAGCAGTTGGGGGGCGAACACTGAAGCTTTCTTT. Protein sequence: CASSWGANTEAFF.

The rearrangement uses TRBV9 and TRBJ2-1; 8 bases are shared with TRBD2. J was trimmed by 4 bases and V by 3 bases; bases with no gene match: 6. There are 15 residues in the CDR3. Per the germline V gene, CDR1 is SGDLS and CDR2 is YYNGEE. CDR3: CASSGSGKSYNEQFF. CDR3 in DNA: TGTGCCAGCAGCGGTAGCGGGAAATCTTACAATGAGCAGTTCTTC.

V is TRBV10-1 and J is TRBJ2-7, with 8 bases lining up with TRBD1. The CDR3 spans 15 residues. Germline V CDR1 and CDR2: WNHNN, SYGVQD (reference sequence). J was trimmed by 3 bases and V by 8 bases; bases with no gene match: 12. The CDR3 region has the DNA TGCGCCAGCCGGGTCACCCGACAGGGGCTCTACGAGCAGTACTTC. Translated, it gives CASRVTRQGLYEQYF.

This clone was picked up a small number of times. The J gene is TRBJ1-1, the V gene TRBV7-2; D possibly corresponds to TRBD1 (5 bases). V was cut by 6 bases and J by 0 bases, with 11 bases left in between. The CDR3 loop spans 14 amino acids. The germline V gene has CDR1 SGHTA and CDR2 FQGNSA. The CDR3 DNA sequence: TGTGCCAGCAGGCCCGGGGGGTTGAACACTGAAGCTTTCTTT. Translating gives CASRPGGLNTEAFF. Combining the CDR3 with reference TRBV7-2 and TRBJ1-1 gives the whole variable domain GAGVSQSPSNKVTEKGKDVELRCDPISGHTALYWYRQSLGQGLEFLIYFQGNSAPDKSGLPSDRFSAERTGGSVSTLTIQRTQQEDSAVYLCASRPGGLNTEAFFGQGTRLTVV.

This rearrangement joins TRBV29-1 to TRBJ2-1; D is ambiguous. The CDR3 extends over 14 amino acids. CDR1 and CDR2 from the germline V gene are SQVTM and ANQGSEA. Deletions cut 3 bases from V and 6 bases from J, with 15 bases between. In DNA form, the CDR3 reads TGCAGCGTTGATGTAGGTTCCTTCTCCAATGAGCAGTTCTTC. This gives the protein CSVDVGSFSNEQFF.

The genes are TRBV14 and TRBJ2-5, with 10 positions matching TRBD2. Germline V gene sequence: CDR1 SGHDN, CDR2 FVKESK. This CDR3 has 20 residues. With 0 bases clipped from V and 4 bases from J, the junction kept 17 bases outside the gene matches. CDR3 in DNA: TGTGCCAGCAGCCAAGATCCTTGGCTAGCGGGAGATCGGTGGGGAGAGACCCAGTACTTC. It encodes CASSQDPWLAGDRWGETQYF.

This chain connects TRBV2 to TRBJ1-1; no firm D call. V was trimmed by 7 bases and J by 7 bases, leaving 10 bases between them. This CDR3 is built from 11 residues. CDR1 SNHLY and CDR2 FYNNEI come from the germline V gene. CDR3 region: CASMGFGEAFF. CDR3 DNA sequence: TGTGCCAGCATGGGGTTCGGTGAAGCTTTCTTT. Looking up the rest from reference TRBV2 and TRBJ1-1 gives the full variable domain: EPEVTQTPSHQVTQMGQEVILRCVPISNHLYFYWYRQILGQKVEFLVSFYNNEISEKSEIFDDQFSVERPDGSNFTLKIRSTKLEDSAMYFCASMGFGEAFFGQGTRLTVV.

CDR3 bases: TGTGCCAGCAGCCCATTACAGGGAAGGTTCGAAAAACTGTTTTTT. Translation: CASSPLQGRFEKLFF. The chain carries TRBV6-6 and TRBJ1-4, with D possibly matching TRBD1 (6 bases). Trimming took 6 bases from V and 8 from J, leaving 19 bases between them. The CDR3 has 15 amino acids. The germline V gene has CDR1 MNHNY and CDR2 SVGAGI (reference sequence).